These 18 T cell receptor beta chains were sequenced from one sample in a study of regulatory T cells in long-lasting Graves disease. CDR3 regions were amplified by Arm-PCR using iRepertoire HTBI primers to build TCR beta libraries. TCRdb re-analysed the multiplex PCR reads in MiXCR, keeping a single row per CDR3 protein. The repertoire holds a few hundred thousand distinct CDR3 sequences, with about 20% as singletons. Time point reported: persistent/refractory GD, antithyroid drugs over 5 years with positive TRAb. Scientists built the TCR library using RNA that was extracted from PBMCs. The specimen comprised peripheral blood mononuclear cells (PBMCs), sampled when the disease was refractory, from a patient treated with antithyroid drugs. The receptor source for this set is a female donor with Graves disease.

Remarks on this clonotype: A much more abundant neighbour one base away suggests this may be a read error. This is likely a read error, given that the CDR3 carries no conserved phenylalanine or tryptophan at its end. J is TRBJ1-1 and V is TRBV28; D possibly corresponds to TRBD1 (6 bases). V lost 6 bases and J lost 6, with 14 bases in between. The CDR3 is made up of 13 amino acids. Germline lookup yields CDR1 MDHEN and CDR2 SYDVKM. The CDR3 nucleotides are TGTGCCAGCAGCCCGGACAGTTCCGCTGAAGCTTTCCTT. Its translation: CASSPDSSAEAFL.

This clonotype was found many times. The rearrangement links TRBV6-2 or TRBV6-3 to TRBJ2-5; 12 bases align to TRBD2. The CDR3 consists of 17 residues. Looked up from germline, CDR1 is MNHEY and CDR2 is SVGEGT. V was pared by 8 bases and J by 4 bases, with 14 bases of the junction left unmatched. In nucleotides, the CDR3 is TGTGCCAGCGTACCCGGAAGACTAGCGGGAGAAGGAGAGACCCAGTACTTC. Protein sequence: CASVPGRLAGEGETQYF.

The CDR3 here is CASSLWEGEREKLFF. CDR3 sequence (DNA): TGCGCCAGCAGCTTGTGGGAAGGGGAGCGGGAAAAACTGTTTTTT. The rearrangement joins TRBV5-1 to TRBJ1-4; tentatively, D is TRBD1 (5 bases). CDR1 and CDR2 (germline): SGHRS, YFSETQ. Trimming left V 1 base short and J 8 bases short, with 15 bases between. This CDR3 is 15 amino acids long.

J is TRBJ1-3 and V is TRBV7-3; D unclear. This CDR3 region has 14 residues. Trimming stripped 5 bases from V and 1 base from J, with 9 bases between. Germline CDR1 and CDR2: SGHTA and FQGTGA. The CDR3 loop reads CASSPDRSGNTIYF. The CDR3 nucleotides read TGTGCCAGCAGCCCGGACCGATCTGGAAACACCATATATTTT.

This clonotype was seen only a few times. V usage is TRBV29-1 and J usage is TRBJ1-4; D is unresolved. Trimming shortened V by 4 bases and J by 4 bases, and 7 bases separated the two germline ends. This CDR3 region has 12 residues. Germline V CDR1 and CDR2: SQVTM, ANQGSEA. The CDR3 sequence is CSVVGHNEKLFF. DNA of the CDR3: TGCAGCGTTGTCGGCCATAATGAAAAACTGTTTTTT. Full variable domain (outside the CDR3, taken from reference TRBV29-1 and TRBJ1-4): SAVISQKPSRDICQRGTSLTIQCQVDSQVTMMFWYRQQPGQSLTLIATANQGSEATYESGFVIDKFPISRPNLTFSTLTVSNMSPEDSSIYLCSVVGHNEKLFFGSGTQLSVL.

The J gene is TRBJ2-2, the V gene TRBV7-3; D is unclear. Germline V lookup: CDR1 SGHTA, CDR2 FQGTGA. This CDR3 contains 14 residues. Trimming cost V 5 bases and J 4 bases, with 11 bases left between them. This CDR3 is CASSMGRGTGELFF. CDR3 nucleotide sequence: TGTGCCAGCAGCATGGGCCGAGGCACCGGGGAGCTGTTTTTT.

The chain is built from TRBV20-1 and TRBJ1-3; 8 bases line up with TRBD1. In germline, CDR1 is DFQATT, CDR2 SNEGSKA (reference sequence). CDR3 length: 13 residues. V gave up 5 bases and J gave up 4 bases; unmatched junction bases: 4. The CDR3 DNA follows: TGCAGTGCTCCCGGACAGGGCGGAAACACCATATATTTT. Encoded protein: CSAPGQGGNTIYF.

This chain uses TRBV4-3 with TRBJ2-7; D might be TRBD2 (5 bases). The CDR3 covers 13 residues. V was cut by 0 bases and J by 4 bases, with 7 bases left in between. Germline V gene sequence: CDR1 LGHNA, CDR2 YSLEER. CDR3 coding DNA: TGCGCCAGCAGCCAAGATAGGGAGTACGAGCAGTACTTC. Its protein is CASSQDREYEQYF.

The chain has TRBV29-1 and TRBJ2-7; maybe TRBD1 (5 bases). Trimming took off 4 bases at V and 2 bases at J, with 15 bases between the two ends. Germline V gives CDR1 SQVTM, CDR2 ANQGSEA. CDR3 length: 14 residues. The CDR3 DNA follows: TGCAGCGTTGCCGGCCTTGGACAAACCTACGAGCAGTACTTC. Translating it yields CSVAGLGQTYEQYF.

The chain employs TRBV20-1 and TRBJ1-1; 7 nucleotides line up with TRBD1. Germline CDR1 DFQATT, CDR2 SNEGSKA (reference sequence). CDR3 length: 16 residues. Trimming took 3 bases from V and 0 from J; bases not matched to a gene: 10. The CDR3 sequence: CSARKHSGTVNTEAFF. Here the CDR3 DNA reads TGCAGTGCTAGGAAACATTCCGGGACAGTGAACACTGAAGCTTTCTTT.

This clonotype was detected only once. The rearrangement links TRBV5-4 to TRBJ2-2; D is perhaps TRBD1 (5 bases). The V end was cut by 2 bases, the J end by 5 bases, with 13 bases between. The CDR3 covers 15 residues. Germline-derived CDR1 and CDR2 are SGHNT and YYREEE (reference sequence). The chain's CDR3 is CASSFRAGRTGELFF. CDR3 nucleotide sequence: TGTGCCAGCAGCTTTCGCGCAGGGCGGACCGGGGAGCTGTTTTTT.

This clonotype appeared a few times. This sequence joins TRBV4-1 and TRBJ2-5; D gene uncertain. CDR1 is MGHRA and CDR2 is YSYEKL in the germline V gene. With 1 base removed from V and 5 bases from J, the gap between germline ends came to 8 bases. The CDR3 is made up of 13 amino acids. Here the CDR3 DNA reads TGCGCCAGCAGCCAAGGGGGTCGGGAGACCCAGTACTTC. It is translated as CASSQGGRETQYF.

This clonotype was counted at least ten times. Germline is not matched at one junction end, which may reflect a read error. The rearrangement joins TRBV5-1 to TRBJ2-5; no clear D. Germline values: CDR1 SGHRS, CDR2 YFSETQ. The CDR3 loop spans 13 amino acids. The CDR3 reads CASSSRYQETQYF. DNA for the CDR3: TGTGCCAGCAGCTCCAGGTACCAAGAGACCCAGTACTTC.

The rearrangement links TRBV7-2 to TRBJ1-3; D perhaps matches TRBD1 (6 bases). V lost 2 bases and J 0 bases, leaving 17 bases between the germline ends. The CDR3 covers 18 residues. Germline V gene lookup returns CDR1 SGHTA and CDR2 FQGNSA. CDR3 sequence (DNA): TGTGCCAGCAGCTTAAGCTCCAGGACAGCCAGCTCTGGAAACACCATATATTTT. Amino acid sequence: CASSLSSRTASSGNTIYF.

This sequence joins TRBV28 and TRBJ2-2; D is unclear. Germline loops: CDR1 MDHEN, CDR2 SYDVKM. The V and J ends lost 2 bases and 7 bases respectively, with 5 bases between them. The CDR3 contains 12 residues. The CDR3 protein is CASSLEFGELFF. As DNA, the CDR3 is TGTGCCAGCAGTTTAGAGTTCGGGGAGCTGTTTTTT.

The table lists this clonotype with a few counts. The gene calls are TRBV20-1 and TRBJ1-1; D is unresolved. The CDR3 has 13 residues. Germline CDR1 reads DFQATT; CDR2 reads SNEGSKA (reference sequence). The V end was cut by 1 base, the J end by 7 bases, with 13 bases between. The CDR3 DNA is TGCAGTGCTAGAGCTGACGCAATGAGTGAAGCTTTCTTT. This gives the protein CSARADAMSEAFF.

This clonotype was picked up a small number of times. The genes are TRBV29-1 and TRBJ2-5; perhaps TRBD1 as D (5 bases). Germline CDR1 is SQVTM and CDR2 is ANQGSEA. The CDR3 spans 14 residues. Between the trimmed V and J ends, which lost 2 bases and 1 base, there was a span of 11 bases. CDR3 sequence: CSVEQGNPQETQYF. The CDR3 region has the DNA TGCAGCGTTGAACAGGGAAACCCCCAAGAGACCCAGTACTTC.

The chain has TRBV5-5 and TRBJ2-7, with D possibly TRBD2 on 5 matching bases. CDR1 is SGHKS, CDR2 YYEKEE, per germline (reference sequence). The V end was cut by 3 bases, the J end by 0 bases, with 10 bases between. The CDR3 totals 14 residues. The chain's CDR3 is CASSSEGNSYEQYF. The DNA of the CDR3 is TGTGCCAGCAGCTCCGAGGGAAACTCCTACGAGCAGTACTTC.